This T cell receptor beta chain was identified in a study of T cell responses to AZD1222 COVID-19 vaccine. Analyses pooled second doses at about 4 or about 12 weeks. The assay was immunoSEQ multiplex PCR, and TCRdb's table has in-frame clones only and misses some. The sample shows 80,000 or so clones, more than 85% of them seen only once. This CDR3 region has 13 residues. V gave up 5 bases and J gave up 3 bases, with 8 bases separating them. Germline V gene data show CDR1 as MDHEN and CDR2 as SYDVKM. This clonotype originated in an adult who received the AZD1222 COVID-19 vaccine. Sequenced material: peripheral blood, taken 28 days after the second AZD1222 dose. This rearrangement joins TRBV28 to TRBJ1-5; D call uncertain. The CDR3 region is CASSPQANQPQHF. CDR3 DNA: TGTGCCAGCAGTCCGCAGGCCAATCAGCCCCAGCATTTT.